One T cell receptor (beta chain) is described in this entry. V lost 10 bases, J lost 6 bases, and 8 bases stayed unmatched. The CDR3 runs 13 residues. CDR1 is MDHEN, CDR2 SYDVKM, per germline. Sequenced by immunoSEQ multiplex PCR; TCRdb stores in-frame clones only, minus some. Of 200,000 to 250,000 clones detected, around nine tenths appear once; the ten largest clones hold roughly 15%. The sample belongs to a study of blood T cell repertoires in COVID-19. The sequence was obtained from a woman aged 50 to 60 with acute COVID-19. V is TRBV28 and J is TRBJ1-1; 10 bases match TRBD1. Sequenced input: PBMCs or T cells enriched from blood (not recorded which). The CDR3 bases are TGTGCCACCCGGGGACAGGGGATCCCTGAAGCTTTCTTT. It specifies CATRGQGIPEAFF.